This T cell receptor beta chain was captured in a study of T cell changes during pregnancy in multiple sclerosis. Profiling relied on immunoSEQ multiplex PCR, and the TCRdb table lists in-frame clones only, not all of them. The sample yields 50,000 to 65,000 clones, around 90% seen once. Trimming took 5 bases from V and 4 from J; bases not matched to a gene: 17. The V gene's germline CDR1 is MDHEN and CDR2 SYDVKM. This CDR3 has 18 residues. The specimen was peripheral blood, collected in the first trimester of pregnancy. The V and J genes are TRBV28 and TRBJ2-4; TRBD1 aligns across 7 bases. The clonotype was recovered from a female donor with multiple sclerosis, enrolled in a pregnancy study. CDR3 nucleotides: TGTGCCAGCAGTCCTCAAGGCAGGGGGATGAGGGGAAAAAACATTCAGTACTTC. The encoded protein is CASSPQGRGMRGKNIQYF.